The source of this T cell receptor beta chain is a study of T-cell reconstitution after alpha-beta-depleted transplantation in children. This clonotype was seen ten or more times. The antigen is not known. Whole-study results and caveats: The origin of alpha-beta T cells about two months after transplant was reportedly several hundred expanded graft clones.

Unique molecular identifiers were incorporated during preparation of the TCRbeta library. TCRdb re-called the PCR reads with MiXCR, one entry per CDR3 protein. In the table there are fewer than 550,000 distinct CDR3 sequences, roughly a tenth of which are singletons. Sequencing was performed on PBMCs, taken before TCRalphabeta/CD19-depleted stem cell transplant. The TCR sequence derives from a child aged 2 to 10 with inherited bone marrow failure, due to receive a stem cell transplant.

In DNA form, the CDR3 reads TGTGCCAGCAGCTTAATAGGGGCACAGGGTGAAGCTTTCTTT. This encodes CASSLIGAQGEAFF. The V call is TRBV7-8, the J call TRBJ1-1; a weak D match, TRBD1 (6 bases). The CDR3 is 14 amino acids. Germline V gene lookup returns CDR1 SGHVS and CDR2 FQNEAQ. V lost 2 bases and J lost 7, with 14 bases in between.